This note documents a single T cell receptor beta chain sequence. Its matching antigen is unknown. These data are taken from a study of Ad26.COV2.S vaccination and SARS-CoV-2 variants. Study at large: Into the muscle, Ad26.COV2.S was dosed once or twice, 56 days apart.

This CDR3 region has 16 residues. The germline V gene encodes CDR1 PRHDT and CDR2 FYEKMQ (reference sequence). V gave up 6 bases and J gave up 1 base, with 18 bases separating them. Treatment reported: roughly 20 received Ad26.COV2.S at low or high dose, single or two shots; a few received placebo; per-sample allocation not given. Following the first vaccine or placebo injection, samples were taken on day 63. An Ad26 vector that expressed Wuhan-strain SARS-CoV-2 spike constituted the vaccine. Notes on the study in general: Higher spike-specific TCR breadth was found in vaccine recipients than in placebo recipients.

The assay was immunoSEQ multiplex PCR, and TCRdb's table has in-frame clones only and misses some. The sample yields approximately 360,000 clones, about four fifths seen once. The receptor was isolated from a person aged 18-60 years who received the Ad26.COV2.S COVID-19 vaccine or a placebo. The specimen comprised peripheral blood, sampled in a trial of Ad26.COV2.S vaccine versus placebo. The chain employs TRBV13 and TRBJ2-5; tentative D call: TRBD2 (6 bases). The CDR3 nucleotides read TGTGCCAGCAGTTTTTCCGGGAGCGGGCTCCAAGAGACCCAGTACTTC. Amino acids: CASSFSGSGLQETQYF.